This TCR beta chain was sequenced in a study of T cell changes during pregnancy in multiple sclerosis. Repertoires were generated with immunoSEQ multiplex PCR, while TCRdb's copy carries only in-frame clones and drops some. The sample gives tens of thousands of clones, approximately 90% of which show up once; 3.5% to 4% is in the top ten. V lost 4 bases, J lost 8 bases, and 5 bases stayed unmatched. CDR1 and CDR2 from the germline V gene are MGHRA and YSYEKL. The length of the CDR3 is 14 residues. V usage is TRBV4-1 and J usage is TRBJ2-1; 10 bases map to TRBD2. This sequence originates from a female donor in good health, serving as a control in a pregnancy study. Some clones in this sample may be carry-over from other donors' samples. This sample comprised PBMCs, obtained in the first trimester of pregnancy. Here the CDR3 DNA reads TGCGCCAGCAGCCTTAGCGGGGGGAGGGATGAGCAGTTCTTC. Its protein product is CASSLSGGRDEQFF.